Listed below are T cell receptor beta chains from one sample, sequenced in a study of blood T cells in healthy people across ages. TCRdb reprocessed the 5' RACE reads via MiXCR and lists one record per CDR3 protein. This sample has approximately 800,000 distinct CDR3 sequences, with around 24% found just once. The data also belong to a second study, concerning T cells of mothers and their children.

The material sequenced was blood. These receptors all stem from a boy aged 5-17 years in good health. Each CDR3 is given with its conserved first and last residue. A D gene is named only where the DNA matches it firmly. Some rows have no size entry. The others give once, few or many, or a class for an expanded clone.

size	V	D	J	CDR3	DNA
many	TRBV12-3/TRBV12-4	TRBD1	TRBJ1-5	CASSPRQGGNQPQHF	TGTGCCAGCAGTCCTCGACAGGGAGGAAATCAGCCCCAGCATTTT
few	TRBV9	NA	TRBJ1-4	CASSAHTLEDEKLFF	TGTGCCAGCAGCGCTCACACCCTCGAGGATGAAAAACTGTTTTTT
few	TRBV18	NA	TRBJ1-1	CASSLTPGLNTEAFF	TGTGCCAGCTCACTCACACCGGGCTTGAACACTGAAGCTTTCTTT
NA	TRBV20-1	NA	TRBJ2-5	CSARELVETQYF	TGCAGTGCTCGGGAACTAGTCGAGACCCAGTACTTC
NA	TRBV20-1	NA	TRBJ1-1	CSARGVNTEAFF	TGCAGTGCCAGAGGGGTGAACACTGAAGCTTTCTTT
NA	TRBV6-5	NA	TRBJ1-3	CASRTGKGNTIYF	TGTGCCAGCAGAACAGGGAAGGGGAACACCATATATTTT
NA	TRBV13	NA	TRBJ2-7	CASSGGRSSYEQYF	TGTGCCAGCAGCGGAGGAAGGAGCTCCTACGAGCAGTACTTC
once	TRBV6-5	TRBD1	TRBJ1-5	CASSYSRTGFFGWPQHF	TGTGCCAGCAGTTACTCCCGGACAGGTTTCTTCGGTTGGCCCCAGCATTTT
NA	TRBV3-1	NA	TRBJ1-1	CASSQDRSPYTEAFF	TGTGCCAGCAGCCAAGATCGGAGTCCGTACACTGAAGCTTTCTTT
NA	TRBV5-1	TRBD2	TRBJ2-2	CASSRGGSSGGTGELFF	TGCGCCAGCAGCCGGGGGGGGTCCTCCGGAGGCACCGGGGAGCTGTTTTTT
few	TRBV29-1	NA	TRBJ1-2	CSVEESRTYF	TGCAGCGTTGAAGAGTCGCGGACCTACTTC
NA	TRBV27	NA	TRBJ2-4	CASRGIGKNIQYF	TGTGCCAGCAGAGGCATAGGAAAAAACATTCAGTACTTC
few	TRBV9	TRBD2	TRBJ2-1	CASSVRLAGGNEQFF	TGTGCCAGCAGCGTTCGTCTAGCGGGGGGAAATGAGCAGTTCTTC
NA	TRBV20-1	NA	TRBJ2-4	CSAIRDPIEDIHYF	TGCAGTGCTATCCGGGACCCAATCGAGGACATTCACTACTTC
NA	TRBV6-6	TRBD2	TRBJ2-5	CASTGGGKETQYF	TGTGCCAGCACGGGGGGAGGGAAAGAGACCCAGTACTTC
NA	TRBV28	NA	TRBJ2-1	CASSPGLAPHDEQFF	TGTGCCAGCAGCCCTGGGCTAGCGCCCCATGATGAGCAGTTCTTC
NA	TRBV20-1	NA	TRBJ1-4	CSAPGNQDEKLFF	TGCAGTGCTCCGGGAAACCAAGATGAAAAACTGTTTTTT
NA	TRBV2	NA	TRBJ2-5	CASSDRGTDQYF	TGTGCCAGCAGTGATCGGGGAACCGACCAGTACTTC
NA	TRBV29-1	TRBD1	TRBJ2-7	CSVEEDRAYEQYF	TGCAGCGTTGAAGAGGACAGGGCCTACGAGCAGTACTTC
NA	TRBV29-1	NA	TRBJ2-6	CSVETGANALTF	TGCAGCGTTGAAACTGGGGCCAACGCCCTGACTTTC
few	TRBV2	NA	TRBJ2-5	CASHWTAASETQYF	TGTGCCAGCCATTGGACAGCGGCGTCAGAGACCCAGTACTTC
few	TRBV15	NA	TRBJ2-5	CATSRDRGSPAQETQYF	TGTGCCACCAGCAGAGATAGGGGGAGCCCTGCGCAAGAGACCCAGTACTTC
NA	TRBV20-1	TRBD2	TRBJ2-5	CSVPGLAVQETQYF	TGCAGTGTTCCGGGACTAGCGGTCCAAGAGACCCAGTACTTC
NA	TRBV7-6	TRBD2	TRBJ2-5	CASRSIRAGGGSETQYF	TGTGCCAGCAGATCTATTCGTGCCGGCGGGGGATCAGAGACCCAGTACTTC
many	TRBV29-1	TRBD2	TRBJ2-1	CSVPTPTSGYFNEQFF	TGCAGCGTACCAACCCCGACTAGCGGGTATTTCAATGAGCAGTTCTTC
NA	TRBV6-1	TRBD1	TRBJ1-2	CASSRAGTGTNYGYTF	TGTGCCAGCAGTCGGGCTGGGACAGGGACTAACTATGGCTACACCTTC
NA	TRBV20-1	TRBD2	TRBJ2-1	CSAPGPAGGLAYNEQFF	TGCAGTGCGCCTGGACCAGCGGGAGGGCTTGCCTACAATGAGCAGTTCTTC
few	TRBV20-1	TRBD2	TRBJ2-7	CSAGGSLIGSSYEQYF	TGCAGTGCCGGGGGGAGTCTCATTGGGAGCTCCTACGAGCAGTACTTC